Below are 3 T cell receptor beta chains sequenced from a single sample in a study of blood T cells in healthy people across ages. It was with a sample-barcoded 5' primer and a J-beta primer mix that a second PCR of about 7 to 12 cycles was run. MiXCR, run by TCRdb on the 5' RACE reads, gives a single entry per CDR3 protein. The sample includes around 1,900,000 distinct CDR3 sequences, about two fifths seen only once; the top ten take roughly 23%. The sequenced sample was blood. These receptor sequences come from a human donor in good health.

This clonotype was observed a handful of times. The chain couples TRBV4-1 to TRBJ2-4, with a possible D match to TRBD2 (7 bases). Trimming removed 3 bases from V and 6 bases from J, with 15 bases in between. This CDR3 contains 15 residues. Germline CDR1 and CDR2: MGHRA and YSYEKL. CDR3 sequence reads: CASSHASGGGNIQYF. CDR3 DNA sequence: TGCGCCAGCAGCCACGCTAGCGGAGGGGGAAACATTCAGTACTTC.

This chain connects TRBV7-2 to TRBJ2-3; D ambiguous. Germline V gene lookup returns CDR1 SGHTA and CDR2 FQGNSA. The CDR3 spans 14 residues. The germline V and J ends were trimmed by 1 base and 4 bases, with 9 bases remaining between them. CDR3 sequence: CASSLGPGADTQYF. CDR3 coding DNA: TGTGCCAGCAGCTTAGGACCTGGGGCAGATACGCAGTATTTT.

The V and J genes are TRBV24-1 and TRBJ2-3; D is possibly TRBD1 (6 bases). CDR1 KGHDR and CDR2 SFDVKD come from the germline V gene. V was trimmed by 3 bases and J by 2 bases, leaving 14 bases between them. The CDR3 has 16 amino acids. The CDR3 protein is CATSDHLGQPTDTQYF. CDR3 bases: TGTGCCACCAGTGATCACCTAGGACAGCCCACAGATACGCAGTATTTT.